The 27 T cell receptor beta chains reported below all come from one sample, sequenced in a study of blood T cell repertoires in COVID-19. Data came from immunoSEQ multiplex PCR; TCRdb stores just in-frame clones and leaves some out. The sample shows some 300,000 clones, approximately 90% of them seen only once. Sequencing was done on a sample of PBMCs or T cells enriched from blood (not recorded which). The receptors derive from a woman aged 60-70 years in a cohort exposed to, infected with or recovered from COVID-19 (not recorded which).

This chain connects TRBV7-9 to TRBJ2-7; TRBD2 matches at 10 bases. This CDR3 spans 13 amino acids. V lost 1 base to trimming and J lost 12 bases; unmatched junction nucleotides: 6. Germline V gives CDR1 SEHNR, CDR2 FQNEAQ (reference sequence). The CDR3 loop is CASSLGSGRAPYF. The CDR3, as DNA: TGTGCCAGCAGCTTAGGGAGCGGGAGGGCCCCGTACTTC.

CDR3 sequence reads: CASRKRVGTGELFF. DNA of the CDR3: TGTGCCAGTAGGAAGCGCGTGGGCACCGGGGAGCTGTTTTTT. The gene calls are TRBV19 and TRBJ2-2; D remains ambiguous. V shed 6 bases and J shed 4 bases, with 12 bases lying between them. CDR3 length equals 14 residues. Germline lookup yields CDR1 LNHDA and CDR2 SQIVND (reference sequence).

The chain links TRBV2 to TRBJ2-2; D possibly corresponds to TRBD1 (5 bases). Trimming took 7 bases from V and 1 from J, leaving 13 bases between them. The CDR3 runs 15 residues. Germline CDR1 SNHLY, CDR2 FYNNEI. For the CDR3, the DNA is TGTGCCAGCAAGGGAAGGACAAGGAACACCGGGGAGCTGTTTTTT. It yields the protein CASKGRTRNTGELFF.

The CDR3 DNA follows: TGTGCCAGCAGCTTAAACAGCATTGGTAATGAAAAACTGTTTTTT. Translated: CASSLNSIGNEKLFF. The chain uses TRBV7-6 and TRBJ1-4; unclear D gene. The CDR3 runs 15 residues. Germline assignment: CDR1 SGHVS and CDR2 FNYEAQ. Between the trimmed V and J ends, which lost 2 bases and 4 bases, there was a span of 11 bases.

V is TRBV7-3 and J is TRBJ2-1, with TRBD2 identical over 13 bases. Trimming cost V 0 bases and J 5 bases; bases outside gene matches: 1. Germline CDR1 and CDR2: SGHTA and FQGTGA. CDR3 length equals 16 residues. The CDR3 protein is CASSLTGLAGNNEQFF. CDR3 in DNA: TGTGCCAGCAGCTTAACGGGACTAGCGGGGAACAATGAGCAGTTCTTC.

The rearrangement links TRBV11-1 to TRBJ2-1, with 7 nucleotides matching TRBD2. Germline assignment: CDR1 SGHAT and CDR2 FQDESV (reference sequence). This CDR3 spans 16 amino acids. V shed 1 base, J shed 4 bases, and the junction held 7 bases outside the gene matches. CDR3 in DNA: TGTGCCAGCAGCTTAGAGGCGGGGGATCGGTACAATGAGCAGTTCTTC. Encoded protein: CASSLEAGDRYNEQFF.

Worth noting for this clone: Other DNA sequences within the sample encode an identical CDR3. The rearrangement links TRBV28 to TRBJ2-1; 7 bases line up with TRBD2. Germline CDR1 reads MDHEN; CDR2 reads SYDVKM. Losses at the gene ends were 8 bases for V and 0 bases for J; bases not matched to a gene: 4. This CDR3 region has 14 residues. Written as DNA, the CDR3 is TGTGCCAGCGTACCGGGAGGCTCCTACAATGAGCAGTTCTTC. Encoded protein: CASVPGGSYNEQFF.

The chain carries TRBV28 and TRBJ2-6; tentatively, D is TRBD1 (6 bases). This CDR3 contains 16 residues. Germline CDR1 and CDR2: MDHEN and SYDVKM. The V gene lost 4 bases and the J gene lost 4 bases, with 14 bases spanning the gap. CDR3 DNA: TGTGCCAGCAGTTCCCCAACAGGGTCCGGGGCCAACGTCCTGACTTTC. Protein: CASSSPTGSGANVLTF.

The rearrangement links TRBV18 to TRBJ2-3; 7 nucleotides match TRBD2. Losses at the gene ends were 4 bases for V and 5 bases for J; bases not matched to a gene: 0. Germline V gene sequence: CDR1 KGHSH, CDR2 LQKENI. The length of the CDR3 is 12 residues. For the CDR3, the DNA is TGTGCCAGCTCACGGGAGGGAGATACGCAGTATTTT. Its translation: CASSREGDTQYF.

This chain joins TRBV19 and TRBJ1-1; 9 positions agree with TRBD1. Germline assignment: CDR1 LNHDA and CDR2 SQIVND (reference sequence). V dropped 3 bases and J dropped 3; count of bases not matched to a gene: 11. This CDR3 contains 17 residues. DNA of the CDR3: TGTGCCAGTAGTATCACAGGGGGCGCTAGTCTCTACACTGAAGCTTTCTTT. The encoded protein is CASSITGGASLYTEAFF.

V usage is TRBV2 and J usage is TRBJ1-1; D gene uncertain. The CDR3 is 12 amino acids. Germline CDR1 and CDR2: SNHLY and FYNNEI. The V end lost 2 bases, the J end lost 11 bases, and 12 bases lay between the germline ends. The DNA of the CDR3 is TGTGCCAGCAGTGAAACCCAGGTATGGGCTTTCTTT. Translating gives CASSETQVWAFF. The variable domain in full, completed from reference TRBV2 and TRBJ1-1, reads EPEVTQTPSHQVTQMGQEVILRCVPISNHLYFYWYRQILGQKVEFLVSFYNNEISEKSEIFDDQFSVERPDGSNFTLKIRSTKLEDSAMYFCASSETQVWAFFGQGTRLTVV.

In its sample, this clone was seen a few times. The chain recombines TRBV9 with TRBJ2-5, with 9 bases fitting TRBD2. Germline lookup yields CDR1 SGDLS and CDR2 YYNGEE. Trimming cost V 2 bases and J 5 bases; bases outside gene matches: 7. The CDR3 has 15 residues. CDR3 protein: CASSVGSGSGETQYF. Here the CDR3 DNA reads TGTGCCAGCAGCGTGGGTAGCGGGAGCGGGGAGACCCAGTACTTC.

The V and J genes are TRBV30 and TRBJ1-4, with 7 bases aligning to TRBD1. CDR1 and CDR2 from the germline V gene are GTSNPN and SVGIG (reference sequence). CDR3 length: 14 amino acids. With 4 bases clipped from V and 5 bases from J, the junction kept 7 bases outside the gene matches. CDR3 in amino acids: CAWTLRGQNEKLFF. DNA of the CDR3: TGTGCCTGGACCTTGAGGGGGCAAAATGAAAAACTGTTTTTT.

The chain couples TRBV18 to TRBJ1-4; 9 nucleotides agree with TRBD1. The length of the CDR3 is 16 residues. The V gene end was trimmed by 5 bases and the J gene end by 7 bases; junction bases not matched to a gene: 11. Germline lookup yields CDR1 KGHSH and CDR2 LQKENI. CDR3 sequence (DNA): TGTGCCAGCTCAAAACCCCCCGGGACAGGGAGTGAAAAACTGTTTTTT. Protein sequence: CASSKPPGTGSEKLFF.

This rearrangement joins TRBV15 to TRBJ2-3; weak D call: TRBD1 (5 bases). CDR1 LNHNV and CDR2 YYDKDF come from the germline V gene (reference sequence). CDR3 length: 16 amino acids. V was cut by 1 base and J by 0 bases, with 11 bases left in between. Here the CDR3 DNA reads TGTGCCACCAGCAGAGTCATAGGGGCGAGCACAGATACGCAGTATTTT. Protein: CATSRVIGASTDTQYF.

This sequence joins TRBV10-3 and TRBJ2-7; 8 nucleotides match TRBD2. The V and J ends lost 0 bases and 7 bases, in that order; junction bases with no gene match: 2. There are 13 residues in the CDR3. Germline values: CDR1 ENHRY, CDR2 SYGVKD. CDR3 DNA sequence: TGTGCCATCAGTGAGTCACCGGGGGGGGAGCAGTACTTC. Residues: CAISESPGGEQYF.

This rearrangement joins TRBV30 to TRBJ2-1, with TRBD2 matching 9 bases. This CDR3 has 14 amino acids. Per germline, CDR1 GTSNPN and CDR2 SVGIG (reference sequence). Trimming removed 3 bases from V and 5 bases from J; junction bases left unmatched: 5. The CDR3 DNA reads as TGTGCCTGGAGGCCGGGACTAGCTAACAATGAGCAGTTCTTC. Residues: CAWRPGLANNEQFF.

V usage is TRBV28 and J usage is TRBJ2-5; D is undetermined. The germline V gene has CDR1 MDHEN and CDR2 SYDVKM. V dropped 7 bases and J dropped 1 base, with 16 bases sitting between them. The CDR3 length is 15 residues. CDR3 bases: TGTGCCAGCACCTATTCCGGGTACGTCCAAGAGACCCAGTACTTC. Translation: CASTYSGYVQETQYF. Filled out from reference TRBV28 and TRBJ2-5, the complete variable domain reads DVKVTQSSRYLVKRTGEKVFLECVQDMDHENMFWYRQDPGLGLRLIYFSYDVKMKEKGDIPEGYSVSREKKERFSLILESASTNQTSMYLCASTYSGYVQETQYFGPGTRLLVL.

The chain joins TRBV7-6 to TRBJ2-7; TRBD2 agrees at 12 bases. This CDR3 is built from 16 residues. CDR1 and CDR2 from the germline V gene are SGHVS and FNYEAQ. Trimming at V came to 5 bases and at J to 6 bases, leaving 11 bases not matched to a gene. The CDR3 DNA sequence: TGTGCCAGCAGCCGACTAGCGGGAGAATCGCTCGGCGAGCAGTACTTC. Residues: CASSRLAGESLGEQYF.

The rearrangement joins TRBV25-1 to TRBJ2-1; 9 bases agree with TRBD1. Germline V gene sequence: CDR1 MGHDK, CDR2 SYGVNS. The CDR3 length is 15 residues. After removal of 5 bases from V and 7 bases from J, the junction contained 9 bases not matched to a gene. Here the CDR3 DNA reads TGTGCCAGCAGTCGTACAGGGGGCGCTGGGAATGAGCAGTTCTTC. Translation: CASSRTGGAGNEQFF.

This chain connects TRBV5-1 to TRBJ2-7; D might be TRBD2 (5 bases). Deletions cut 0 bases from V and 3 bases from J, with 13 bases between. The germline V gene has CDR1 SGHRS and CDR2 YFSETQ. CDR3 length: 15 amino acids. The DNA for the CDR3 is TGCGCCAGCAGCTTGGCAGACGTAGGGAGCTACGAGCAGTACTTC. This gives the protein CASSLADVGSYEQYF.

To note about this clone: Sequence at one end of the junction differs from germline and may be a read error. The chain employs TRBV7-7 and TRBJ2-1; D remains ambiguous. The CDR3 contains 12 residues. Germline V CDR1 and CDR2: SSHAT, FNYEAQ (reference sequence). The CDR3 sequence is CASSSVGEEQFF. DNA of the CDR3: TGTGCTAGCAGCTCCGTAGGAGAGGAGCAGTTCTTC.

The CDR3 spells CASRPTGQTKVFEKLFF. DNA for the CDR3: TGTGCCAGCAGACCGACAGGACAAACGAAGGTTTTTGAAAAACTGTTTTTT. The chain is built from TRBV27 and TRBJ1-4; TRBD1 is a possible D gene (6 bases). Between the trimmed V and J ends, which lost 6 bases and 7 bases, there was a span of 24 bases. Germline assignment: CDR1 MNHEY and CDR2 SMNVEV (reference sequence). The CDR3 has 17 amino acids. Full variable domain (rest looked up from reference TRBV27 and TRBJ1-4): EAQVTQNPRYLITVTGKKLTVTCSQNMNHEYMSWYRQDPGLGLRQIYYSMNVEVTDKGDVPEGYKVSRKEKRNFPLILESPSPNQTSLYFCASRPTGQTKVFEKLFFGSGTQLSVL.

Remarks on this clone: At one end, the junction sequence differs from germline, possibly due to a read error. The gene calls are TRBV2 and TRBJ2-7, with 8 bases aligning to TRBD1. The germline V gene has CDR1 SNHLY and CDR2 FYNNEI. This CDR3 contains 13 residues. DNA for the CDR3: TGTGCCAGCAGACGACAGGGGTCCTCCGAGCAGTACTTC. Its protein is CASRRQGSSEQYF.

This chain joins TRBV9 and TRBJ1-5, with D tentatively TRBD1 (6 bases). CDR3 length: 15 residues. V dropped 0 bases and J dropped 2 bases, with 9 bases sitting between them. CDR1 SGDLS and CDR2 YYNGEE come from the germline V gene. This CDR3 reads CASSVDGTRNQPQHF. In DNA, the CDR3 is TGTGCCAGCAGCGTAGACGGGACACGCAATCAGCCCCAGCATTTT.

The V call is TRBV5-8, the J call TRBJ1-2; weak D call: TRBD1 (6 bases). This CDR3 has 15 residues. Per the germline V gene, CDR1 is SGHTS and CDR2 is YDEGEE. V lost 0 bases and J lost 1, with 10 bases in between. The CDR3 DNA reads as TGTGCCAGCAGCTTGGCGGGGGGCGGTAACTATGGCTACACCTTC. This codes for CASSLAGGGNYGYTF.

The chain combines TRBV27 with TRBJ2-3, with 12 bases matching TRBD2. V shed 5 bases and J 3 bases; nucleotides not matched to a gene: 9. The CDR3 totals 17 residues. Germline-derived CDR1 and CDR2 are MNHEY and SMNVEV (reference sequence). The CDR3 DNA is TGTGCCAGCAGTAAACGACTAGCGGGAGTGGAAACAGATACGCAGTATTTT. Protein: CASSKRLAGVETDTQYF.